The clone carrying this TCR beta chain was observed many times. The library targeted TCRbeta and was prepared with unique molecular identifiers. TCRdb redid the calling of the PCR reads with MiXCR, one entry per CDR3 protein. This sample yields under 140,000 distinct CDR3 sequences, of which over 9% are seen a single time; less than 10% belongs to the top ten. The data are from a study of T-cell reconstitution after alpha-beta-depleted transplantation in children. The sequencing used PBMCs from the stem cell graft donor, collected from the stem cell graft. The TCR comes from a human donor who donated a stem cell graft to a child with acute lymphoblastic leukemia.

CDR3: CASSQEATRISPQHF. Here the CDR3 DNA reads TGCGCCAGCAGCCAAGAGGCGACAAGGATCAGCCCCCAGCATTTT. The chain links TRBV4-3 to TRBJ1-5, with D hard to call. The V gene lost 0 bases and the J gene lost 10 bases, with 16 bases spanning the gap. The CDR3 spans 15 residues. Germline V CDR1 and CDR2: LGHNA, YSLEER.